The next 32 T cell receptor beta chains were all read from a single sample in a study of T cells after yellow fever vaccination. TCRdb used MiXCR to reprocess the 5' RACE reads, holding one entry per CDR3 protein. The top ten hold about 24% of the sample, which has 300,000 to 350,000 distinct CDR3 sequences, about 4% seen once. Here the sequenced sample was PBMCs, taken 5 days after the yellow fever booster vaccination. The receptors come from a man between 18 and 29 years old who received the YFV17D yellow fever vaccine.

The rearrangement joins TRBV29-1 to TRBJ1-3; D remains unclear. The CDR3 extends over 12 amino acids. Germline assignment: CDR1 SQVTM and CDR2 ANQGSEA. Trimming shortened V by 7 bases and J by 0 bases, and 7 bases separated the two germline ends. The CDR3: CSAHYSGNTIYF. CDR3 nucleotides: TGCAGCGCCCACTACTCTGGAAACACCATATATTTT. The whole variable domain, filled in from reference TRBV29-1 and TRBJ1-3, reads SAVISQKPSRDICQRGTSLTIQCQVDSQVTMMFWYRQQPGQSLTLIATANQGSEATYESGFVIDKFPISRPNLTFSTLTVSNMSPEDSSIYLCSAHYSGNTIYFGEGSWLTVV.

This chain connects TRBV7-9 to TRBJ2-7; D is unclear. The CDR3 is 13 residues long. V lost 5 bases to trimming and J lost 2 bases, with 10 bases between them. Germline V lookup: CDR1 SEHNR, CDR2 FQNEAQ (reference sequence). CDR3 coding DNA: TGTGCCAGCAGCCCCCCCAGAGCCTACGAGCAGTACTTC. As protein: CASSPPRAYEQYF.

This clonotype was detected a few times. The rearrangement uses TRBV7-2 and TRBJ1-2, with D hard to call. This CDR3 comprises 18 residues. Looked up from germline, CDR1 is SGHTA and CDR2 is FQGNSA. V dropped 6 bases and J dropped 1 base, with 24 bases sitting between them. The DNA for the CDR3 is TGTGCCAGCAGTCCTTTACTCCGACGGACTGGGGATAACTATGGCTACACCTTC. Amino acid sequence: CASSPLLRRTGDNYGYTF. The full variable domain, its missing parts supplied by reference TRBV7-2 and TRBJ1-2, is GAGVSQSPSNKVTEKGKDVELRCDPISGHTALYWYRQSLGQGLEFLIYFQGNSAPDKSGLPSDRFSAERTGGSVSTLTIQRTQQEDSAVYLCASSPLLRRTGDNYGYTFGSGTRLTVV.

DNA of the CDR3: TGTGCCAGCAGCCAAGCAATTGCGACGCCAGATACGCAGTATTTT. Translation gives CASSQAIATPDTQYF. The gene calls are TRBV4-2 and TRBJ2-3, with D uncertain. This CDR3 has 15 amino acids. With 1 base removed from V and 4 bases from J, the gap between germline ends came to 12 bases. Germline V CDR1 and CDR2: LGHNA, YNFKEQ.

Regarding this clonotype: This may arise from a read error, as a much more abundant clone is one base away. The chain couples TRBV6-5 to TRBJ2-3, with 8 positions matching TRBD1. The CDR3 sequence is 14 residues long. Germline V gene data show CDR1 as MNHEY and CDR2 as SVGAGI. DNA for the CDR3: TGTGCCAGCAGACCTGACAGGGGTACAGATACGCGGTATTTT. It translates to CASRPDRGTDTRYF.

The chain links TRBV4-1 to TRBJ2-7; 12 nucleotides match TRBD2. This CDR3 spans 15 amino acids. Germline V CDR1 and CDR2: MGHRA, YSYEKL. Unmatched junction bases numbered 3, after V lost 0 bases and J lost 6 bases. The CDR3 sequence: CASSQEGLAGGEQYV. The CDR3 DNA sequence: TGCGCCAGCAGCCAAGAGGGACTAGCGGGTGGCGAGCAGTACGTC.

This clonotype was seen more than once but under ten times. The rearrangement joins TRBV6-5 to TRBJ2-3, with D unclear. The CDR3 spans 13 residues. CDR1 and CDR2 (germline): MNHEY, SVGAGI. Trimming shortened V by 0 bases and J by 4 bases, and 5 bases separated the two germline ends. The CDR3 is CASSYSPADTQYF. CDR3 coding DNA: TGTGCCAGCAGTTACTCGCCCGCAGATACGCAGTATTTT.

The V and J genes are TRBV20-1 and TRBJ1-2, with 7 positions matching TRBD1. Germline loops: CDR1 DFQATT, CDR2 SNEGSKA (reference sequence). V shed 6 bases, J shed 2 bases, and the junction held 6 bases outside the gene matches. The CDR3 has 13 amino acids. This CDR3 is CSAPETGNYGYTF. The CDR3 nucleotides are TGCAGTGCCCCGGAGACAGGGAACTATGGCTACACCTTC.

A few counts support this clonotype. The CDR3 spells CASSAGVREQETQYF. CDR3 nucleotides: TGTGCCAGCAGCGCCGGTGTGAGGGAGCAAGAGACCCAGTACTTC. The chain combines TRBV9 with TRBJ2-5; the D gene is possibly TRBD2 (5 bases). CDR3 size: 15 residues. V gave up 3 bases and J gave up 2 bases, with 14 bases separating them. Germline CDR1 and CDR2: SGDLS and YYNGEE.

This clonotype occurred many times. The rearrangement joins TRBV25-1 to TRBJ1-5; D gene uncertain. V was pared by 3 bases and J by 7 bases, with 1 base between. Germline values: CDR1 MGHDK, CDR2 SYGVNS. The CDR3 extends over 10 amino acids. CDR3 sequence: CASSEQPQHF. Here the CDR3 DNA reads TGTGCCAGCAGTGAGCAGCCCCAGCATTTT.

This clonotype was seen more than once but under ten times. This rearrangement joins TRBV7-6 to TRBJ1-1; D ambiguous. Germline V gives CDR1 SGHVS, CDR2 FNYEAQ. With 1 base removed from V and 7 bases from J, the gap between germline ends came to 10 bases. CDR3 length: 13 amino acids. CDR3 sequence (DNA): TGTGCCAGCAGCTTAGATCGCGGCATTGAAGCTTTCTTT. This translates into CASSLDRGIEAFF.

This clonotype was seen many times. The chain uses TRBV6-5 and TRBJ1-6, with D possibly being TRBD1 (5 bases). CDR3 length equals 14 residues. Germline lookup yields CDR1 MNHEY and CDR2 SVGAGI. V lost 7 bases to trimming and J lost 8 bases, with 15 bases between them. CDR3 amino acids: CASMQGGLDSPLHF. CDR3 coding DNA: TGTGCCAGCATGCAGGGAGGGCTTGATTCACCCCTCCACTTT.

Ten or more counts support this clonotype. V is TRBV20-1 and J is TRBJ2-7, with a tentative D call TRBD1 (5 bases). Germline V gives CDR1 DFQATT, CDR2 SNEGSKA (reference sequence). The CDR3 length is 11 residues. V was pared by 3 bases and J by 4 bases, with 7 bases between. The CDR3 is CSASRAYEQYF. The CDR3 DNA reads as TGCAGTGCTAGCAGGGCGTACGAGCAGTACTTC.

This clonotype showed up many times. The chain combines TRBV4-3 with TRBJ2-2; 9 bases match TRBD1. This CDR3 comprises 19 residues. Germline V lookup: CDR1 LGHNA, CDR2 YSLEER. Trimming cost V 1 base and J 5 bases; bases outside gene matches: 14. DNA of the CDR3: TGCGCCAGCAGCCAAGGGCAAGGCGGGACAGGGAGTAATACCGGGGAGCTGTTTTTT. Translated, it gives CASSQGQGGTGSNTGELFF.

This clonotype was recorded many times. V usage is TRBV7-2 and J usage is TRBJ1-2; 9 bases match TRBD1. CDR1 is SGHTA, CDR2 FQGNSA, per germline. V lost 1 base and J lost 7; bases outside the gene matches: 16. This CDR3 is 18 amino acids long. The CDR3 reads CASSLVPGQGSAEGGYTF. The CDR3 bases are TGTGCCAGCAGCTTAGTACCGGGACAGGGTTCAGCCGAGGGTGGCTACACCTTC.

This clonotype has a count of ten or more. This chain joins TRBV7-9 and TRBJ2-3, with a tentative D call TRBD2 (6 bases). Trimming took 5 bases from V and 3 from J, leaving 9 bases between them. This CDR3 has 13 amino acids. Germline-derived CDR1 and CDR2 are SEHNR and FQNEAQ (reference sequence). This CDR3 reads CASSGGGTDTQYF. The CDR3 DNA reads TGTGCCAGCAGCGGAGGAGGGACAGATACGCAGTATTTT.

A few counts support this clonotype. The CDR3, as DNA: TGCGCCAGCAGCTTGCTGGGGACCCGTGGAAACACCATATATTTT. Its translation: CASSLLGTRGNTIYF. J is TRBJ1-3 and V is TRBV5-1; possible D gene TRBD1, 5 bases. Germline V CDR1 and CDR2: SGHRS, YFSETQ. CDR3 size: 15 residues. V lost 1 base and J lost 3, with 11 bases in between.

Many counts were recorded for this clonotype. The chain employs TRBV7-8 and TRBJ1-1; TRBD1 might be the D (5 bases). Germline V gene sequence: CDR1 SGHVS, CDR2 FQNEAQ. This CDR3 spans 14 amino acids. Trimming pared 6 bases from V and 6 bases from J, leaving 17 bases between. This CDR3 reads CASRPIAGLSEAFF. In DNA, the CDR3 is TGTGCCAGCAGACCTATCGCAGGGTTGTCTGAAGCTTTCTTT.

The gene calls are TRBV5-1 and TRBJ1-2; 7 bases line up with TRBD1. Germline V gene lookup returns CDR1 SGHRS and CDR2 YFSETQ. The CDR3 consists of 11 residues. V shed 7 bases and J 7 bases; nucleotides not matched to a gene: 4. The CDR3 region is CASLGDSGYTF. The CDR3 DNA sequence: TGCGCCAGCTTGGGGGACAGTGGCTACACCTTC.

In this sample, this clonotype turned up a few times. The V gene is TRBV10-3, the J gene TRBJ1-1; possible D gene TRBD1, 5 bases. The V gene's germline CDR1 is ENHRY and CDR2 SYGVKD. Trimming left V 0 bases short and J 5 bases short, with 13 bases between. This CDR3 contains 15 residues. As DNA, the CDR3 is TGTGCCATCAGTGAGTCTGGGGGTCCGACTACTGAAGCTTTCTTT. It is translated as CAISESGGPTTEAFF.

This clonotype was observed at least ten times. This chain connects TRBV12-3 or TRBV12-4 to TRBJ1-2; D call uncertain. Trimming removed 2 bases from V and 6 bases from J, with 7 bases in between. The length of the CDR3 is 12 residues. CDR3: CASSLMENGYTF. The CDR3 bases are TGTGCCAGCAGTTTAATGGAGAATGGCTACACCTTC.

This clonotype was seen more than once but under ten times. The V and J genes are TRBV6-6 and TRBJ2-7; either TRBD1 or TRBD2 may fit D (5 bases each). CDR1 MNHNY and CDR2 SVGAGI come from the germline V gene (reference sequence). The V and J ends lost 6 bases and 5 bases respectively, with 23 bases between them. The CDR3 covers 16 residues. The CDR3 DNA follows: TGTGCCAGCAGCAACGGCGGCCTAGGTGGGGGTCACGAGCAGTACTTC. Its translation: CASSNGGLGGGHEQYF.

This clonotype was observed many times. This sequence joins TRBV7-6 and TRBJ2-2; 10 bases fit TRBD2. CDR3 length: 15 residues. The V and J ends lost 8 bases and 1 base, in that order; junction bases with no gene match: 4. The germline gives CDR1 SGHVS, CDR2 FNYEAQ. CDR3 in amino acids: CASALAGVNTGELFF. The CDR3 bases are TGTGCCAGCGCCCTAGCGGGGGTGAACACCGGGGAGCTGTTTTTT.

This clonotype showed up many times. V gene TRBV4-2 combines with J gene TRBJ2-2, with D perhaps matching TRBD2 (7 bases). Germline CDR1 is LGHNA and CDR2 is YNFKEQ. Trimming cost V 0 bases and J 7 bases, with 12 bases left between them. The CDR3 contains 15 residues. CDR3 DNA: TGTGCCAGCAGCCAAGAGGGGGGGCCGATCGGGGAGCTGTTTTTT. This sequence encodes CASSQEGGPIGELFF.

This clonotype has at least ten counts. V and J are TRBV24-1 and TRBJ2-3, with D uncertain. CDR3 length equals 13 residues. Germline assignment: CDR1 KGHDR and CDR2 SFDVKD. The germline V and J ends were trimmed by 3 bases and 0 bases, with 3 bases remaining between them. The CDR3 nucleotides are TGTGCCACCAGTGATGACAGCACAGATACGCAGTATTTT. This translates into CATSDDSTDTQYF.

The chain recombines TRBV5-4 with TRBJ2-2, with D tentatively TRBD1 (6 bases). The CDR3 is made up of 16 amino acids. Trimming took off 0 bases at V and 5 bases at J, with 14 bases between the two ends. Germline-derived CDR1 and CDR2 are SGHNT and YYREEE (reference sequence). The CDR3 bases are TGTGCCAGCAGCTTGGCGGCAGGGGCAGGGACCGGGGAGCTGTTTTTT. Encoded protein: CASSLAAGAGTGELFF.

The DNA of the CDR3 is TGTGCCAGCAGCTCCCCCCTGGACTTACATAAAGAGACCCAGTACTTC. Amino acid sequence: CASSSPLDLHKETQYF. The chain carries TRBV7-2 and TRBJ2-5; maybe TRBD2 (5 bases). The CDR3 contains 16 residues. Trimming took off 4 bases at V and 3 bases at J, with 18 bases between the two ends. The germline V gene has CDR1 SGHTA and CDR2 FQGNSA.

Ten or more counts support this clonotype. The chain recombines TRBV24-1 with TRBJ2-2, with 7 nucleotides matching TRBD2. The CDR3 has 15 amino acids. The V and J ends lost 9 bases and 4 bases, in that order; junction bases with no gene match: 10. The germline gives CDR1 KGHDR, CDR2 SFDVKD. This CDR3 is CATAPYGGITGELFF. CDR3 bases: TGTGCCACCGCGCCCTACGGGGGGATCACCGGGGAGCTGTTTTTT.

This clonotype was seen a few times. The chain is built from TRBV5-6 and TRBJ2-1, with 10 bases that match TRBD2. CDR3 length equals 14 residues. Germline lookup yields CDR1 SGHDT and CDR2 YYEEEE. Losses at the gene ends were 0 bases for V and 9 bases for J; bases not matched to a gene: 3. CDR3 amino acids: CASSLERGGAEQFF. The DNA for the CDR3 is TGTGCCAGCAGCTTGGAGCGGGGGGGCGCTGAGCAGTTCTTC. Full variable domain (rest looked up from reference TRBV5-6 and TRBJ2-1): DAGVTQSPTHLIKTRGQQVTLRCSPKSGHDTVSWYQQALGQGPQFIFQYYEEEERQRGNFPDRFSGHQFPNYSSELNVNALLLGDSALYLCASSLERGGAEQFFGPGTRLTVL.

This clonotype was picked up a small number of times. The chain carries TRBV10-3 and TRBJ2-7; tentatively, D is TRBD1 or TRBD2 (5 bases each). V was cut by 8 bases and J by 0 bases, with 17 bases left in between. The germline V gene encodes CDR1 ENHRY and CDR2 SYGVKD. The CDR3 has 15 residues. For the CDR3, the DNA is TGTGCCATCTCCCCGGGACCCCGAAACTCCTACGAGCAGTACGTC. Amino acid sequence: CAISPGPRNSYEQYV.

This clonotype was counted a few times. The gene calls are TRBV5-4 and TRBJ2-1; D ambiguous. The CDR3 sequence is 13 residues long. Germline assignment: CDR1 SGHNT and CDR2 YYREEE (reference sequence). The V gene lost 4 bases and the J gene lost 1 base, with 6 bases spanning the gap. In DNA form, the CDR3 reads TGTGCCAGCAGCCCGATATCCTACAATGAGCAGTTCTTC. As protein: CASSPISYNEQFF.

The sample holds many counts of this clonotype. The rearrangement uses TRBV5-1 and TRBJ1-1; D perhaps matches TRBD1 (6 bases). V was trimmed by 7 bases and J by 1 base, leaving 14 bases between them. CDR3 length equals 14 residues. Germline values: CDR1 SGHRS, CDR2 YFSETQ. For the CDR3, the DNA is TGCGCCAGCGGATTGGGGGGGCCGAACACTGAAGCTTTCTTT. It specifies CASGLGGPNTEAFF.